The TCR beta chain under discussion was sequenced for a study of CD8 T cells in Susac syndrome. An input of about 0.45 to 1 ug of RNA was subjected to reverse transcription using random hexamers. immunoSEQ multiplex PCR amplified TCR beta CDR3 across 54 Vbeta, 13 Jbeta. TCRdb reprocessed the immunoSEQ multiplex PCR reads with MiXCR, giving one entry per CDR3 protein. This table holds a few hundred thousand distinct CDR3 sequences, over 75% found once. The study sequenced TCR beta in blood CD8+ and CD4+ T cells. The multiple sclerosis control cohort comprised treatment-naive individuals presenting with stable or active relapsing-remitting disease. It was negative isolation that provided the CD8+ and CD4+ T cells, whereas TEMRA cells were enriched by FACS. This clonotype was counted once. Trimming cost V 7 bases and J 9 bases, with 7 bases left between them. Germline V lookup: CDR1 LNHDA, CDR2 SQIVND (reference sequence). The CDR3 runs to 10 residues.

The chain links TRBV19 to TRBJ2-1; D remains ambiguous. This TCR was sampled from a human donor with multiple sclerosis. The source material was CD8+ T cells from PBMCs. The CDR3 loop is CASKATEQFF. CDR3 coding DNA: TGTGCCAGTAAGGCGACTGAGCAGTTCTTC.